The next 23 T cell receptor beta chains were all read from a single sample in a study of cytomegalovirus exposure and HLA in healthy donors. Primers included in the PCR were 60 Vbeta and 13 Jbeta primers. Sequencing used immunoSEQ multiplex PCR; TCRdb keeps in-frame clones, though not all of them. This table has around 170,000 clones, over 70% appearing once. The material sequenced was PBMCs. These receptors were obtained from a woman in her 50s in good health and CMV-seropositive.

The chain has TRBV11-2 and TRBJ2-3; 9 positions match TRBD2. Germline V gives CDR1 SGHAT, CDR2 FQNNGV. CDR3 length equals 16 residues. V was clipped by 3 bases and J by 2 bases; unmatched bases: 6. The CDR3 sequence is CASSFRSGGYTDTQYF. The CDR3 nucleotides read TGTGCCAGCAGCTTTCGTAGCGGGGGATACACAGATACGCAGTATTTT.

This clone was recorded only once. The chain is built from TRBV2 and TRBJ2-2; 7 bases agree with TRBD2. CDR3 length: 15 amino acids. V lost 5 bases to trimming and J lost 4 bases; unmatched junction nucleotides: 7. Germline assignment: CDR1 SNHLY and CDR2 FYNNEI. The CDR3 reads CASSRASGATGELFF. The CDR3 region has the DNA TGTGCCAGCAGTCGGGCTAGCGGCGCCACCGGGGAGCTGTTTTTT.

The chain uses TRBV2 and TRBJ2-5; tentatively, D is TRBD2 (5 bases). V gave up 6 bases and J gave up 1 base, with 15 bases separating them. CDR1 is SNHLY, CDR2 FYNNEI, per germline. The CDR3 extends over 15 amino acids. CDR3 region: CASRFDGLPQETQYF. The CDR3 bases are TGTGCCAGCAGGTTCGATGGACTCCCCCAAGAGACCCAGTACTTC.

The rearrangement links TRBV9 to TRBJ2-3, with 7 bases aligning to TRBD2. Trimming cost V 4 bases and J 2 bases; bases outside gene matches: 10. Germline values: CDR1 SGDLS, CDR2 YYNGEE. The CDR3 has 16 residues. As DNA, the CDR3 is TGTGCCAGCAGCTCCAGACTAGCCCCTCCCACAGATACGCAGTATTTT. Its protein product is CASSSRLAPPTDTQYF.

This chain joins TRBV5-1 and TRBJ1-1; maybe TRBD1 (6 bases). The CDR3 spans 15 residues. Trimming shortened V by 4 bases and J by 7 bases, and 20 bases separated the two germline ends. Germline CDR1 and CDR2: SGHRS and YFSETQ. CDR3 residues: CASSPDSGVGHEAFF. In nucleotides, the CDR3 is TGCGCCAGCAGCCCCGATTCAGGGGTGGGACATGAAGCTTTCTTT.

The gene calls are TRBV7-3 and TRBJ2-1; 7 positions agree with TRBD2. CDR1 and CDR2 (germline): SGHTA, FQGTGA. The V segment lost 5 bases and the J segment 9 bases; nucleotides outside the gene matches: 13. CDR3 length: 15 residues. CDR3 region: CASSPPGGTNVEQFF. Written as DNA, the CDR3 is TGTGCCAGCAGCCCACCGGGCGGGACTAACGTTGAGCAGTTCTTC.

The chain links TRBV27 to TRBJ2-7, with D hard to call. Between the trimmed V and J ends, which lost 5 bases and 5 bases, there was a span of 13 bases. Germline V gene sequence: CDR1 MNHEY, CDR2 SMNVEV (reference sequence). The CDR3 is 13 residues long. CDR3 sequence reads: CASSPDSSNEQYF. CDR3 DNA sequence: TGTGCCAGCAGTCCTGACTCGAGCAACGAGCAGTACTTC.

CDR3 residues: CSVDKRGADTQYF. The CDR3 bases are TGCAGCGTTGATAAGCGGGGGGCAGATACGCAGTATTTT. The rearrangement links TRBV29-1 to TRBJ2-3, with 9 bases matching TRBD2. CDR1 SQVTM and CDR2 ANQGSEA come from the germline V gene. The V segment lost 3 bases and the J segment 4 bases; nucleotides outside the gene matches: 2. The CDR3 is 13 residues long.

The chain links TRBV29-1 to TRBJ2-7, with 13 bases fitting TRBD2. V shed 4 bases, J shed 4 bases, and the junction held 1 base outside the gene matches. There are 13 residues in the CDR3. Germline V gene data show CDR1 as SQVTM and CDR2 as ANQGSEA. The CDR3 protein is CSVGLAGGYEQYF. In DNA, the CDR3 is TGCAGCGTTGGACTAGCGGGAGGATACGAGCAGTACTTC.

In DNA form, the CDR3 reads TGTGCCAGCAGCGTAAGCGGACTCTCCTACAATGAGCAGTTCTTC. Translation: CASSVSGLSYNEQFF. The V gene is TRBV9, the J gene TRBJ2-1, with a tentative D call TRBD2 (5 bases). Trimming left V 1 base short and J 0 bases short, with 8 bases between. This CDR3 contains 15 residues. From germline, CDR1 is SGDLS and CDR2 YYNGEE.

The rearrangement joins TRBV6-6 to TRBJ1-4; 7 nucleotides agree with TRBD1. The V segment lost 6 bases and the J segment 4 bases; nucleotides outside the gene matches: 8. This CDR3 region has 15 residues. The germline gives CDR1 MNHNY, CDR2 SVGAGI (reference sequence). The CDR3, as DNA: TGTGCCAGCAGCGAAGGGGGCCGGGGTAATGAAAAACTGTTTTTT. Amino acid sequence: CASSEGGRGNEKLFF.

The chain recombines TRBV19 with TRBJ2-1; 8 positions agree with TRBD2. CDR3 size: 17 residues. V dropped 7 bases and J dropped 0; count of bases not matched to a gene: 11. CDR1 is LNHDA and CDR2 is SQIVND in the germline V gene (reference sequence). The CDR3 sequence: CASKGTSGLSSYNEQFF. The DNA for the CDR3 is TGTGCCAGTAAGGGTACTAGCGGACTGAGCTCCTACAATGAGCAGTTCTTC. Full variable domain (remainder filled in from reference TRBV19 and TRBJ2-1): DGGITQSPKYLFRKEGQNVTLSCEQNLNHDAMYWYRQDPGQGLRLIYYSQIVNDFQKGDIAEGYSVSREKKESFPLTVTSAQKNPTAFYLCASKGTSGLSSYNEQFFGPGTRLTVL.

V usage is TRBV18 and J usage is TRBJ1-1; D is perhaps TRBD1 (6 bases). This CDR3 comprises 14 residues. CDR1 KGHSH and CDR2 LQKENI come from the germline V gene. V gave up 3 bases and J gave up 4 bases, with 12 bases separating them. CDR3 nucleotides: TGTGCCAGCTCACCCACAGGGTTGGGCACTGAAGCTTTCTTT. Translation: CASSPTGLGTEAFF.

J is TRBJ2-3 and V is TRBV5-4; D is undetermined. The CDR3 extends over 13 amino acids. Germline V gene data show CDR1 as SGHNT and CDR2 as YYREEE (reference sequence). Between the trimmed V and J ends, which lost 5 bases and 3 bases, there was a span of 10 bases. The CDR3 loop is CASSSDRTDTQYF. As DNA, the CDR3 is TGTGCCAGCAGTTCCGATCGGACAGATACGCAGTATTTT.

This sequence joins TRBV7-9 and TRBJ1-6, with 10 bases aligning to TRBD1. Germline V CDR1 and CDR2: SEHNR, FQNEAQ (reference sequence). This CDR3 has 16 amino acids. The V and J ends lost 5 bases and 10 bases, in that order; junction bases with no gene match: 11. The CDR3 spells CASSQGETGGISPLHF. For the CDR3, the DNA is TGTGCCAGCAGCCAAGGGGAGACAGGGGGCATCTCACCCCTCCACTTT.

This chain uses TRBV6-5 with TRBJ2-3, with a weak D call TRBD2 (5 bases). The CDR3 runs 14 residues. CDR1 MNHEY and CDR2 SVGAGI come from the germline V gene. The V and J ends lost 2 bases and 8 bases respectively, with 14 bases between them. The chain's CDR3 is CASSYHSPGGTQYF. CDR3 in DNA: TGTGCCAGCAGTTACCACAGCCCAGGAGGTACGCAGTATTTT.

The rearrangement uses TRBV29-1 and TRBJ2-1, with 10 bases fitting TRBD2. The CDR3 contains 13 residues. J was trimmed by 7 bases and V by 7 bases; bases with no gene match: 7. Per germline, CDR1 SQVTM and CDR2 ANQGSEA. In nucleotides, the CDR3 is TGCAGCGCATCTAGCGGGAGCGGGAATGAGCAGTTCTTC. Translation gives CSASSGSGNEQFF.

V and J are TRBV5-5 and TRBJ2-3, with 7 bases identical to TRBD2. CDR1 is SGHKS and CDR2 is YYEKEE in the germline V gene (reference sequence). With 4 bases clipped from V and 4 bases from J, the junction kept 6 bases outside the gene matches. The CDR3 is 14 residues long. CDR3 nucleotides: TGTGCCAGCAGCAGTCCTAGCGGTTCAGATACGCAGTATTTT. Translated, it gives CASSSPSGSDTQYF.

For this clone: One end of the junction fails to match germline, which may point to a read error. This chain uses TRBV7-7 with TRBJ2-5; D possibly corresponds to TRBD1 (6 bases). The CDR3 spans 14 residues. Germline V CDR1 and CDR2: SSHAT, FNYEAQ (reference sequence). This CDR3 is CASSPSDSQETQYF. CDR3 coding DNA: TGTGCTAGCAGCCCCTCGGACAGCCAAGAGACCCAGTACTTC.

The CDR3 reads CASSRGLARDNEQFF. The CDR3 bases are TGCGCCAGCAGCCGAGGACTAGCGAGGGACAATGAGCAGTTCTTC. V gene TRBV5-1 combines with J gene TRBJ2-1, with 9 bases fitting TRBD2. Germline lookup yields CDR1 SGHRS and CDR2 YFSETQ. The ends lost 4 bases at V and 5 bases at J; junction bases unmatched: 7. The CDR3 is made up of 15 amino acids.

This clone has a count of ten or more. The chain joins TRBV6-4 to TRBJ2-3, with a tentative D call TRBD1 (6 bases). Trimming removed 0 bases at V and 4 bases at J, with 11 bases between. The CDR3 totals 15 residues. The germline gives CDR1 MRHNA, CDR2 SNTAGT. The DNA of the CDR3 is TGTGCCAGCAGTGACTCGAGGCAGGGGTCAGATACGCAGTATTTT. Protein sequence: CASSDSRQGSDTQYF.

The chain combines TRBV9 with TRBJ2-3; the D gene is possibly TRBD1 (5 bases). CDR3 size: 15 residues. V was clipped by 3 bases and J by 0 bases, with 11 bases between them. Germline V lookup: CDR1 SGDLS, CDR2 YYNGEE. The CDR3 region has the DNA TGTGCCAGCAGCGCTGGGGCTCCTAGCACAGATACGCAGTATTTT. It codes for CASSAGAPSTDTQYF.

The chain couples TRBV5-1 to TRBJ2-1; possibly TRBD2 for D (6 bases). Germline CDR1 reads SGHRS; CDR2 reads YFSETQ. V lost 0 bases and J 0 bases, leaving 10 bases between the germline ends. The CDR3 has 16 amino acids. The CDR3 region is CASSLAQGGSYNEQFF. In DNA form, the CDR3 reads TGCGCCAGCAGCTTGGCCCAGGGAGGCTCCTACAATGAGCAGTTCTTC.